One sample yielded the 19 T cell receptor beta chains listed below, sequenced in a study of T-cell memory formation after mild COVID-19. MiXCR, run by TCRdb on the 5' RACE reads, gives a single entry per CDR3 protein. The sample consists of approximately 350,000 distinct CDR3 sequences, 25% to 30% of them appearing once. Sequencing used PBMCs or a T cell subset sorted from them (not recorded which). The receptor source for this set is an adult woman who had mild COVID-19 (a few samples of this study predate the infection). Cell type and time point are not known.

This clonotype turned up a few times. The gene calls are TRBV20-1 and TRBJ1-2; no reliable D call. V lost 5 bases to trimming and J lost 6 bases, with 19 bases between them. Germline V CDR1 and CDR2: DFQATT, SNEGSKA (reference sequence). The CDR3 consists of 14 residues. The CDR3 nucleotides read TGCAGTGCTCCTCTCACGGTGGACCCACATGGCTACACCTTC. Translated, it gives CSAPLTVDPHGYTF.

V is TRBV29-1 and J is TRBJ1-1; possibly TRBD1 for D (5 bases). The CDR3 runs to 12 residues. Trimming pared 7 bases from V and 5 bases from J, leaving 14 bases between. The V gene's germline CDR1 is SQVTM and CDR2 ANQGSEA. The CDR3 loop is CSGGTGGTEAFF. Here the CDR3 DNA reads TGCAGCGGGGGGACGGGCGGAACTGAAGCTTTCTTT.

This clonotype was observed a few times. The chain couples TRBV12-3 or TRBV12-4 to TRBJ2-7; 7 bases are a match to TRBD1. The trim removed 7 bases at V and 3 bases at J, leaving 12 bases unmatched. The CDR3 spans 15 residues. CDR3 bases: TGTGCCAGCACCCCACCTGGACAGGCCCTCTACGAGCAGTACTTC. The encoded protein is CASTPPGQALYEQYF.

V and J are TRBV29-1 and TRBJ1-1; 10 bases are shared with TRBD1. Trimming took 7 bases from V and 0 from J; bases not matched to a gene: 5. The CDR3 spans 14 residues. Germline V gives CDR1 SQVTM, CDR2 ANQGSEA. The CDR3 is CSGDRGPMNTEAFF. CDR3 in DNA: TGCAGCGGCGACAGGGGGCCTATGAACACTGAAGCTTTCTTT.

This clonotype was seen repeatedly, ten times or more. This sequence joins TRBV27 and TRBJ2-1, with 10 bases matching TRBD2. With V trimmed by 3 bases and J by 6 bases, 8 bases remained unmatched. Germline loops: CDR1 MNHEY, CDR2 SMNVEV (reference sequence). CDR3 length: 16 amino acids. CDR3 coding DNA: TGTGCCAGCAGTTTTCTGGCTAGCGGGAGTGTCAATGAGCAGTTCTTC. It encodes CASSFLASGSVNEQFF.

This sequence joins TRBV2 and TRBJ1-5; 8 nucleotides line up with TRBD1. Germline CDR1 is SNHLY and CDR2 is FYNNEI. The CDR3 sequence is 13 residues long. V was clipped by 6 bases and J by 5 bases; unmatched bases: 3. CDR3 nucleotide sequence: TGTGCCAGCAGAACAGGGGGGCATCAGCCCCAGCATTTT. Translation: CASRTGGHQPQHF.

This chain links TRBV27 with TRBJ1-2; 10 bases match TRBD1. The germline gives CDR1 MNHEY, CDR2 SMNVEV (reference sequence). The length of the CDR3 is 15 residues. V was pared by 2 bases and J by 6 bases, with 6 bases of the junction left unmatched. For the CDR3, the DNA is TGTGCCAGCAGTTTACGACAGGGACAGGGGAATGGCTACACCTTC. The encoded protein is CASSLRQGQGNGYTF.

The chain links TRBV12-3 or TRBV12-4 to TRBJ1-4; 9 bases map to TRBD1. The length of the CDR3 is 17 residues. V shed 5 bases and J 5 bases; nucleotides not matched to a gene: 12. This CDR3 reads CASSRSRDRDRNEKLFF. The DNA for the CDR3 is TGTGCCAGCAGTCGGTCCCGGGACAGGGATCGGAATGAAAAACTGTTTTTT.

This clonotype has more than one count but fewer than ten. The genes are TRBV25-1 and TRBJ1-1; a possible D gene is TRBD1 (5 bases). V lost 3 bases, J lost 7 bases, and 6 bases lay in between. Germline CDR1 reads MGHDK; CDR2 reads SYGVNS. This CDR3 spans 11 amino acids. The CDR3 region is CASSDGGEAFF. CDR3 bases: TGTGCCAGCAGTGACGGGGGTGAAGCTTTCTTT.

This clonotype has more than one count but fewer than ten. The V gene is TRBV4-1, the J gene TRBJ2-7; TRBD2 is a possible D gene (6 bases). Trimming removed 1 base from V and 1 base from J, with 20 bases in between. This CDR3 has 18 residues. Per the germline V gene, CDR1 is MGHRA and CDR2 is YSYEKL. CDR3 protein: CASSQGGVPQDISYEQYF. CDR3 sequence (DNA): TGCGCCAGCAGCCAAGGCGGGGTACCCCAGGACATATCCTACGAGCAGTACTTC.

This clonotype came up many times. The V and J genes are TRBV12-3 or TRBV12-4 and TRBJ1-1, with D hard to call. The V gene lost 1 base and the J gene lost 7 bases, with 10 bases spanning the gap. The CDR3 sequence is 13 residues long. CDR3 sequence: CASSLVYRGEAFF. CDR3 nucleotide sequence: TGTGCCAGCAGTTTAGTTTATCGGGGTGAAGCTTTCTTT.

The chain carries TRBV9 and TRBJ2-2; D not resolved. There are 13 residues in the CDR3. Trimming took off 0 bases at V and 7 bases at J, with 7 bases between the two ends. Germline-derived CDR1 and CDR2 are SGDLS and YYNGEE. CDR3 residues: CASSVGSDGELFF. The CDR3 nucleotides read TGTGCCAGCAGCGTAGGGTCTGACGGGGAGCTGTTTTTT. The full variable domain, with the rest looked up from reference TRBV9 and TRBJ2-2, is DSGVTQTPKHLITATGQRVTLRCSPRSGDLSVYWYQQSLDQGLQFLIQYYNGEERAKGNILERFSAQQFPDLHSELNLSSLELGDSALYFCASSVGSDGELFFGEGSRLTVL.

This clonotype has a handful of counts. This chain connects TRBV18 to TRBJ2-7, with D unclear. There are 13 residues in the CDR3. The V end was cut by 3 bases, the J end by 4 bases, with 10 bases between. In germline, CDR1 is KGHSH, CDR2 LQKENI. The CDR3 region is CASSPGKFYEQYF. CDR3 in DNA: TGTGCCAGCTCACCGGGGAAGTTTTACGAGCAGTACTTC.

This chain uses TRBV7-2 with TRBJ2-5, with 11 bases that match TRBD2. V lost 5 bases and J lost 4; bases outside the gene matches: 12. The CDR3 extends over 17 amino acids. The germline gives CDR1 SGHTA, CDR2 FQGNSA. CDR3 residues: CASSRGLAGGRGETQYF. The CDR3 bases are TGTGCCAGCAGCCGGGGGCTAGCGGGGGGTAGAGGAGAGACCCAGTACTTC. The full variable domain, completed using reference TRBV7-2 and TRBJ2-5, is GAGVSQSPSNKVTEKGKDVELRCDPISGHTALYWYRQSLGQGLEFLIYFQGNSAPDKSGLPSDRFSAERTGGSVSTLTIQRTQQEDSAVYLCASSRGLAGGRGETQYFGPGTRLLVL.

The rearrangement links TRBV5-1 to TRBJ2-1; 16 bases map to TRBD2. The junction had 8 bases not matched to a gene; V was cut back by 6 bases and J by 5 bases. CDR3 length: 17 residues. Germline CDR1 SGHRS, CDR2 YFSETQ. The CDR3 region has the DNA TGCGCCAGCATACCGGGACTAGCGGGGGGGCGGAACAATGAGCAGTTCTTC. This translates into CASIPGLAGGRNNEQFF.

This rearrangement joins TRBV9 to TRBJ2-5, with 10 nucleotides matching TRBD2. V dropped 3 bases and J dropped 4; count of bases not matched to a gene: 9. The CDR3 is 16 residues long. Germline CDR1 and CDR2: SGDLS and YYNGEE. This chain's CDR3 is CASSASGRALGETQYF. CDR3 DNA sequence: TGTGCCAGCAGCGCGAGCGGGAGGGCGCTAGGAGAGACCCAGTACTTC.

The chain has TRBV18 and TRBJ2-5; tentative D call: TRBD2 (5 bases). V was shortened by 0 bases and J by 4 bases, with 15 bases between the two germline ends. The CDR3 loop spans 16 amino acids. In germline, CDR1 is KGHSH, CDR2 LQKENI. The CDR3 nucleotides read TGTGCCAGCTCACCACCTCCTAGCTACCAAGCAGAGACCCAGTACTTC. Amino acids: CASSPPPSYQAETQYF.

The chain is built from TRBV5-6 and TRBJ1-1; a possible D gene is TRBD1 (5 bases). Trimming took 5 bases from V and 1 from J, leaving 9 bases between them. Germline V gene data show CDR1 as SGHDT and CDR2 as YYEEEE. The CDR3 length is 13 residues. This CDR3 reads CASRGGENTEAFF. CDR3 DNA sequence: TGTGCCAGCAGGGGGGGGGAGAACACTGAAGCTTTCTTT.

This clonotype has more than one count but fewer than ten. This chain uses TRBV7-9 with TRBJ2-1, with TRBD2 matching over 8 bases. The CDR3 totals 13 residues. V shed 0 bases and J 8 bases; nucleotides not matched to a gene: 0. Per the germline V gene, CDR1 is SEHNR and CDR2 is FQNEAQ (reference sequence). The CDR3 DNA follows: TGTGCCAGCAGCTTAGCAGCGGGAGATGAGCAGTTCTTC. Residues: CASSLAAGDEQFF.